A selection of T cell receptor beta chains follows, all from one sample in a study of blood T cell repertoires in COVID-19. Some clones are missing from TCRdb's copy, which holds only in-frame ones; the method was immunoSEQ multiplex PCR. The data hold roughly 250,000 clones, with 86% observed a single time. The specimen was PBMCs or T cells enriched from blood (not recorded which). These receptors were obtained from a woman between 45 and 65 years old who had recovered from COVID-19. The CDR3 runs from the conserved cysteine through the conserved F or W. A D gene is named only where the DNA matches it firmly. Only part of the rows carry a size: once, few, many, or a class if the clone is expanded.

TRBD1	-	TRBV6-5	TRBJ2-2	TGTGCCAGCCTCCGGGACAGGGGGCATACCGGGGAGCTGTTTTTT	CASLRDRGHTGELFF
-	-	TRBV6-5	TRBJ2-1	TGTGCCAGCAGTCGGAGGGGACTCTCCTACAATGAGCAGTTCTTC	CASSRRGLSYNEQFF
-	-	TRBV5-3	TRBJ1-2	TGTGCCAGAAGCTTAAATCGGGGCTACACCTTC	CARSLNRGYTF
TRBD1	-	TRBV6-2/TRBV6-3	TRBJ2-7	TGTGCCAGCAGTTCAAAGGGGGCCCATTCCTACGAGCAGTACTTC	CASSSKGAHSYEQYF
-	-	TRBV7-6	TRBJ2-5	TGTGCCAGCAGCCCCGGACTACAAGAGACCCAGTACTTC	CASSPGLQETQYF
-	-	TRBV5-1	TRBJ1-3	TGCGCCAGCAGCTTGGATACGAGCTCTGGAAACACCATATATTTT	CASSLDTSSGNTIYF
TRBD2	once	TRBV9	TRBJ2-3	TGTGCCAGCAGCTTTCGACTAGCGGGAGTAGGGCCAGATACGCAGTATTTT	CASSFRLAGVGPDTQYF
TRBD1	few	TRBV5-6	TRBJ1-1	TGTGCCAGCACCGGGGACAGGGGTAGAAACACTGAAGCTTTCTTT	CASTGDRGRNTEAFF
TRBD2	-	TRBV2	TRBJ2-3	TGTGCCAGCAGGGGGCTAGCGGGAGTAGATACGCAGTATTTT	CASRGLAGVDTQYF
TRBD1	-	TRBV4-1	TRBJ1-2	TGCGCCAGCAGCTCCCGGGACAGGGGAAGTGAAGGCTACACCTTC	CASSSRDRGSEGYTF
-	-	TRBV5-1	TRBJ2-7	TGCGCCAGCAGCTTGGGGTTACGGGAGCAGTACTTC	CASSLGLREQYF
TRBD1	-	TRBV9	TRBJ1-4	TGTGCCAGCAGCGTAGGACAGGGGCATAATGAAAAACTGTTTTTT	CASSVGQGHNEKLFF
-	-	TRBV5-6	TRBJ2-3	TGTGCCAGCAGCTTGGGAGTCAGGTCCACAGATACGCAGTATTTT	CASSLGVRSTDTQYF
TRBD2	-	TRBV5-1	TRBJ2-1	TGCGCCAGCAGCTTGAGTACTAGCGGGGGTGAGCAGTTCTTC	CASSLSTSGGEQFF
TRBD1	-	TRBV6-5	TRBJ2-1	TGTGCCAGCAGCCTAAGGACAGGGGGTAGAAATGAGCAGTTCTTC	CASSLRTGGRNEQFF
-	few	TRBV6-2/TRBV6-3	TRBJ2-1	TGTGCCAGCAGCCGCACTAGTGGCCTTGATCCCTTTGGGCAGTTCTTC	CASSRTSGLDPFGQFF
-	-	TRBV28	TRBJ1-5	TGTGCCAGCAGTTCGACTTTCAATCAGCCCCAGCATTTT	CASSSTFNQPQHF
TRBD2	-	TRBV29-1	TRBJ2-2	TGCAGCGTTTCGGGTGGAGCGGGAGAATCGAACACCGGGGAGCTGTTTTTT	CSVSGGAGESNTGELFF
TRBD1	-	TRBV18	TRBJ2-2	TGTGCCAGCTCACCTAAAACGACAGGGGTTAACACCGGGGAGCTGTTTTTT	CASSPKTTGVNTGELFF
TRBD2	-	TRBV11-3	TRBJ2-1	TGTGCCAGCAGCTTAGGGGGGACTAGCGGGCTCTATGAGCAGTTCTTC	CASSLGGTSGLYEQFF
-	-	TRBV9	TRBJ1-1	TGTGCCAGCAGCGTAGGGCCGGGAGGTGAAGCTTTCTTT	CASSVGPGGEAFF
TRBD1	-	TRBV11-2	TRBJ2-3	TGTGCCAGCAGCTTAGCCCGGACAGGGCTCACAGATACGCAGTATTTT	CASSLARTGLTDTQYF
-	few	TRBV4-2	TRBJ2-3	TGTGCCAGCAGCCAAGGCGGCTCAGATACGCAGTATTTT	CASSQGGSDTQYF
-	-	TRBV5-1	TRBJ1-6	TGCGCCAGCAGCTTGGAGAACAGGAGAAAGCGTAATTCACCCCTCCACTTT	CASSLENRRKRNSPLHF
-	-	TRBV12-5	TRBJ1-1	TGTGCTAGTGGTTCCCCCCAGGGGCGCTTAGTCATGAACACTGAAGCTTTCTTT	CASGSPQGRLVMNTEAFF
TRBD2	-	TRBV5-4	TRBJ2-1	TGTGCCAGCAGAGAGGGACTAGTCCTCGAAGAGCAGTTCTTC	CASREGLVLEEQFF
TRBD1	-	TRBV11-3	TRBJ2-7	TGTGCCAGCAGCTCGGACAGGGGACCCTACGAGCAGTACTTC	CASSSDRGPYEQYF
-	few	TRBV18	TRBJ2-7	TGTGCCAGCTCACCACCGGGGGCCGCAGGGTGGTACGAGCAGTACTTC	CASSPPGAAGWYEQYF
-	-	TRBV18	TRBJ1-5	TGTGCCACTACGGGACAAAATAGCAATCAGCCCCAGCATTTT	CATTGQNSNQPQHF
TRBD1	-	TRBV18	TRBJ1-1	TGTGCCAGCTCACGCAAACAGGGGCCGAACACTGAAGCTTTCTTT	CASSRKQGPNTEAFF